The T cell receptor (beta chain) described here comes from a study of tumor and adjacent non-tumor tissue in lung cancer. Trimming stripped 0 bases from V and 1 base from J, with 13 bases between. The CDR3 is 17 residues long. The V gene's germline CDR1 is SGDLS and CDR2 YYNGEE. This clonotype was recorded once. A modified ARM-PCR protocol with three rounds of nested PCR amplified TCRbeta. TCRdb recomputed calls from the multiplex PCR reads with MiXCR, one row per CDR3 protein. The sample has about 200,000 distinct CDR3 sequences, 71% seen once. The template was RNA from unsorted bulk tissue. Donors were chemotherapy-naive, newly diagnosed lung cancer surgical patients in China, August–late 2014.

The chain has TRBV9 and TRBJ2-2; D unresolved. Sequencing was carried out using lung tumor tissue. The sequence derives from a man in his fifties or sixties with non-small cell lung cancer. The CDR3 bases are TGTGCCAGCAGCGTAGGTGGTCCAGCGAAGAACACCGGGGAGCTGTTTTTT. Residues: CASSVGGPAKNTGELFF.